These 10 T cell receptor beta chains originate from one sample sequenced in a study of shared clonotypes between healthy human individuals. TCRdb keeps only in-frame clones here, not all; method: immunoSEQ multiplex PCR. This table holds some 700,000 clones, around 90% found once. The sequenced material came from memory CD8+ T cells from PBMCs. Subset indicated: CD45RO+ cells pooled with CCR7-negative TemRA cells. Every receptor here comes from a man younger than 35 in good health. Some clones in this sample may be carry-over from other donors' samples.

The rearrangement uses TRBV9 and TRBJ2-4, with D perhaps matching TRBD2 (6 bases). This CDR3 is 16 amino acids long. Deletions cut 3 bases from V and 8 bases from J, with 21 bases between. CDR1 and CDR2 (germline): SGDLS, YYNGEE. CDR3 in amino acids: CASSAGAGLILDIQYF. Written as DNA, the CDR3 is TGTGCCAGCAGCGCCGGGGCCGGACTAATTCTTGACATTCAGTACTTC.

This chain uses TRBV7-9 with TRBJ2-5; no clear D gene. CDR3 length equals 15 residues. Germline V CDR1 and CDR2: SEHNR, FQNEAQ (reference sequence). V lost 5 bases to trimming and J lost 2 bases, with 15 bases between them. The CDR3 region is CASSPHPEEQETQYF. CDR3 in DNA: TGTGCCAGCAGCCCCCACCCAGAGGAACAAGAGACCCAGTACTTC.

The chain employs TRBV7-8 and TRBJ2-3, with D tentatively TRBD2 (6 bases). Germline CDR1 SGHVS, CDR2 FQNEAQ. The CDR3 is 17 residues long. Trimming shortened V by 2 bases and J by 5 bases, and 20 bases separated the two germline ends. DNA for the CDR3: TGTGCCAGCAGCTTACTGTCGCGGGAACCGGGGGAAGATACGCAGTATTTT. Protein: CASSLLSREPGEDTQYF.

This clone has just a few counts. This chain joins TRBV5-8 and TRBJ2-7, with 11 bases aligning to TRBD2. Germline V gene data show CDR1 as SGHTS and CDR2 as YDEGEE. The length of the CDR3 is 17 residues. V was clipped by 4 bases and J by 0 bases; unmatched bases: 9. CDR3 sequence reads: CASSPLLSGRASYEQYF. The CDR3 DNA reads TGTGCCAGCAGCCCGTTACTTAGCGGGAGGGCCTCCTACGAGCAGTACTTC.

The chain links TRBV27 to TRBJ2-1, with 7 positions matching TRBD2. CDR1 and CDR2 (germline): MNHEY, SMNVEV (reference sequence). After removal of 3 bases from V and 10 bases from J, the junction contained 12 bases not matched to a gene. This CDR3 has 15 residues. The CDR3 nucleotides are TGTGCCAGCAGTTTCGGCGGGAGTGTGACTTTCGAGCAGTTCTTC. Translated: CASSFGGSVTFEQFF.

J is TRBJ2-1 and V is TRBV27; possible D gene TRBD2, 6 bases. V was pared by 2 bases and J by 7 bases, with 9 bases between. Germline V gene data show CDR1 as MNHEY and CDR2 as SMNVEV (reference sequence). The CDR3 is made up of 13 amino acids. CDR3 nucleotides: TGTGCCAGCAGTTTAGTTCGGGGGAATGAGCAGTTCTTC. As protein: CASSLVRGNEQFF.

CDR3 sequence: CASSWPAGRSSNEQFF. The CDR3 nucleotides read TGTGCCAGCAGCTGGCCTGCGGGACGCTCTAGCAATGAGCAGTTCTTC. The genes are TRBV7-9 and TRBJ2-1; TRBD2 is a possible D gene (6 bases). In germline, CDR1 is SEHNR, CDR2 FQNEAQ (reference sequence). The CDR3 loop spans 16 amino acids. Trimming pared 4 bases from V and 6 bases from J, leaving 19 bases between.

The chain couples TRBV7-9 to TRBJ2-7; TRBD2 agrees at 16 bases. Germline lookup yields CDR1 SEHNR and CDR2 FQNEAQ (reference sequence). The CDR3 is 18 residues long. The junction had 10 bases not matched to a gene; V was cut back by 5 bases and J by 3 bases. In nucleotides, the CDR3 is TGTGCCAGCAGCCGAATCGGGACTAGCGGGAGGGATTACTACGAGCAGTACTTC. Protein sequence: CASSRIGTSGRDYYEQYF.

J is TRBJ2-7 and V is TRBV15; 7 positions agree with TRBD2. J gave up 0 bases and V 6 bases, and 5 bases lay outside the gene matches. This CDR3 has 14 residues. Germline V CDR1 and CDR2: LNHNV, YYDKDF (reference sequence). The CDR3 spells CATRATSASYEQYF. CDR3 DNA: TGTGCCACCAGGGCCACTAGCGCCTCCTACGAGCAGTACTTC. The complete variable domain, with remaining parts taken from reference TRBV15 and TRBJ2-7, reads DAMVIQNPRYQVTQFGKPVTLSCSQTLNHNVMYWYQQKSSQAPKLLFHYYDKDFNNEADTPDNFQSRRPNTSFCFLDIRSPGLGDTAMYLCATRATSASYEQYFGPGTRLTVT.

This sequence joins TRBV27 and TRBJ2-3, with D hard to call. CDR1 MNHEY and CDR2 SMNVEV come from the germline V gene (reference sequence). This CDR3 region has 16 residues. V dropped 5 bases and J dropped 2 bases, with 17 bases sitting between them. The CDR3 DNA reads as TGTGCCAGCAGTCGTTTACCGGGCCCTTACACAGATACGCAGTATTTT. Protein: CASSRLPGPYTDTQYF.